This entry lists 28 T cell receptor beta chains sequenced from one sample in a study of blood T cell repertoires in COVID-19. Data came from immunoSEQ multiplex PCR; TCRdb stores just in-frame clones and leaves some out. Here the sample spans more than 350,000 clones, approximately 90% being singletons. Sequenced: PBMCs or T cells enriched from blood (not recorded which). These receptors all stem from a man younger than 30 who had recovered from COVID-19.

V and J are TRBV19 and TRBJ1-2; 11 nucleotides match TRBD1. The CDR3 covers 14 residues. Trimming at V came to 2 bases and at J to 10 bases, leaving 6 bases not matched to a gene. Germline CDR1 LNHDA, CDR2 SQIVND (reference sequence). CDR3 sequence: CASSISGTGGDYTF. The CDR3 DNA is TGTGCCAGTAGTATATCTGGGACAGGGGGTGACTACACCTTC.

V and J are TRBV5-6 and TRBJ2-2; TRBD1 matches 7 bases. Germline CDR1 SGHDT, CDR2 YYEEEE. The V and J ends lost 0 bases and 3 bases, in that order; junction bases with no gene match: 2. CDR3 size: 15 residues. CDR3 loop: CASSLGGTDTGELFF. The CDR3 region has the DNA TGTGCCAGCAGCTTGGGGGGGACAGACACCGGGGAGCTGTTTTTT.

The genes are TRBV27 and TRBJ2-2; possibly TRBD2 for D (7 bases). There are 16 residues in the CDR3. Germline CDR1 and CDR2: MNHEY and SMNVEV (reference sequence). V was pared by 6 bases and J by 0 bases, with 14 bases between. Here the CDR3 reads CASRATGGANTGELFF. The CDR3 DNA sequence: TGTGCCAGCAGGGCGACGGGGGGCGCGAACACCGGGGAGCTGTTTTTT.

This clone was seen a single time. The rearrangement uses TRBV7-3 and TRBJ1-1; D uncertain. Deletions cut 2 bases from V and 1 base from J, with 5 bases between. The CDR3 totals 13 residues. Germline CDR1 is SGHTA and CDR2 is FQGTGA. CDR3 DNA sequence: TGTGCCAGCAGCTTACAGGAGAACACTGAAGCTTTCTTT. Encoded protein: CASSLQENTEAFF.

The chain is built from TRBV15 and TRBJ2-7; TRBD2 matches 11 bases. With 6 bases clipped from V and 3 bases from J, the junction kept 7 bases outside the gene matches. CDR1 is LNHNV, CDR2 YYDKDF, per germline (reference sequence). The CDR3 contains 15 residues. CDR3 in DNA: TGTGCCACCAGACGACTAGCGGGAAACTTCTACGAGCAGTACTTC. It yields the protein CATRRLAGNFYEQYF. Using reference TRBV15 and TRBJ2-7 for the parts outside the CDR3, the full variable domain is DAMVIQNPRYQVTQFGKPVTLSCSQTLNHNVMYWYQQKSSQAPKLLFHYYDKDFNNEADTPDNFQSRRPNTSFCFLDIRSPGLGDTAMYLCATRRLAGNFYEQYFGPGTRLTVT.

The J gene is TRBJ2-1, the V gene TRBV7-3; 13 bases fit TRBD2. The CDR3 runs to 18 residues. V dropped 2 bases and J dropped 5; count of bases not matched to a gene: 9. Germline loops: CDR1 SGHTA, CDR2 FQGTGA. In DNA form, the CDR3 reads TGTGCCAGCAGCTTACTTAGGACTAGCGGGAGAGGTGACAATGAGCAGTTCTTC. It yields the protein CASSLLRTSGRGDNEQFF.

The chain couples TRBV6-5 to TRBJ1-5, with 9 bases that match TRBD1. This CDR3 has 14 amino acids. Germline-derived CDR1 and CDR2 are MNHEY and SVGAGI. V was pared by 4 bases and J by 4 bases, with 2 bases of the junction left unmatched. In nucleotides, the CDR3 is TGTGCCAGCAGTTTACAGGGGGCTAATCAGCCCCAGCATTTT. Amino acid sequence: CASSLQGANQPQHF.

The gene calls are TRBV4-1 and TRBJ1-5; 7 nucleotides agree with TRBD1. Germline CDR1 and CDR2: MGHRA and YSYEKL. V was clipped by 1 base and J by 5 bases; unmatched bases: 5. The CDR3 length is 15 residues. The CDR3 loop is CASSQAQGGHQPQHF. DNA for the CDR3: TGCGCCAGCAGCCAAGCTCAGGGGGGTCATCAGCCCCAGCATTTT.

This clone appeared a single time. The chain couples TRBV9 to TRBJ2-1; D may be TRBD2 (5 bases). Deletions cut 3 bases from V and 0 bases from J, with 13 bases between. Germline V CDR1 and CDR2: SGDLS, YYNGEE. There are 16 residues in the CDR3. In DNA form, the CDR3 reads TGTGCCAGCAGCGAGCGAGCGGCCCCCTCCTACAATGAGCAGTTCTTC. This sequence encodes CASSERAAPSYNEQFF.

The genes are TRBV19 and TRBJ1-1; 7 bases are a match to TRBD1. Germline lookup yields CDR1 LNHDA and CDR2 SQIVND (reference sequence). V lost 5 bases to trimming and J lost 3 bases; unmatched junction nucleotides: 6. This CDR3 has 14 amino acids. CDR3 bases: TGTGCCAGTAGTGTGATAGACAGGGACACTGAAGCTTTCTTT. The encoded protein is CASSVIDRDTEAFF.

This rearrangement joins TRBV5-1 to TRBJ1-4, with D uncertain. The germline gives CDR1 SGHRS, CDR2 YFSETQ. Trimming left V 4 bases short and J 2 bases short, with 12 bases between. The CDR3 loop spans 15 amino acids. For the CDR3, the DNA is TGCGCCAGCAGCCCCTCGGGGTTTACTAATGAAAAACTGTTTTTT. It codes for CASSPSGFTNEKLFF.

The chain recombines TRBV5-1 with TRBJ2-1; 13 nucleotides match TRBD2. Trimming cost V 3 bases and J 8 bases; bases outside gene matches: 11. The germline V gene has CDR1 SGHRS and CDR2 YFSETQ. This CDR3 is 17 amino acids long. CDR3 DNA sequence: TGCGCCAGCAGCTCCGGGCTCACTAGCGGGAGGGCCGATGAGCAGTTCTTC. This gives the protein CASSSGLTSGRADEQFF.

V gene TRBV27 combines with J gene TRBJ1-2; 12 bases map to TRBD1. Looked up from germline, CDR1 is MNHEY and CDR2 is SMNVEV (reference sequence). CDR3 length: 15 residues. The V gene end was trimmed by 6 bases and the J gene end by 7 bases; junction bases not matched to a gene: 9. The CDR3 nucleotides are TGTGCCAGCAGCGTTTTGGGACAGGGGGCCTCTGGCTACACCTTC. Its translation is CASSVLGQGASGYTF.

This chain joins TRBV28 and TRBJ1-2, with D perhaps TRBD1 (6 bases). The germline V and J ends were trimmed by 5 bases and 4 bases, with 14 bases remaining between them. This CDR3 spans 14 amino acids. Germline assignment: CDR1 MDHEN and CDR2 SYDVKM. In nucleotides, the CDR3 is TGTGCCAGCAGTCTAACGACAGGAGTCTATGGCTACACCTTC. It is translated as CASSLTTGVYGYTF.

This clone was picked up a small number of times. J is TRBJ1-1 and V is TRBV21-1; the table's D call of TRBD1 was not tested on the DNA. TRBV21-1 is reported as a pseudogene. The CDR3 has 13 amino acids. The chain's CDR3 is CASTTGDDTEAFF. CDR3 coding DNA: TGTGCCAGCACCACAGGGGATGACACTGAAGCTTTCTTT.

The gene calls are TRBV7-7 and TRBJ2-3; 7 nucleotides align to TRBD1. Germline CDR1 and CDR2: SSHAT and FNYEAQ (reference sequence). The V and J ends lost 5 bases and 2 bases, in that order; junction bases with no gene match: 7. CDR3 length: 15 amino acids. The CDR3 reads CASSLRDSTTDTQYF. The CDR3 DNA is TGTGCCAGCAGCCTCCGGGACAGTACCACAGATACGCAGTATTTT.

The rearrangement links TRBV5-5 to TRBJ1-5, with a possible D match to TRBD1 (6 bases). Germline assignment: CDR1 SGHKS and CDR2 YYEKEE (reference sequence). The CDR3 extends over 16 amino acids. Trimming took 3 bases from V and 2 from J, leaving 15 bases between them. This CDR3 reads CASSYSDRRGNQPQHF. As DNA, the CDR3 is TGTGCCAGCAGCTACAGTGACAGGCGAGGCAATCAGCCCCAGCATTTT.

The chain joins TRBV19 to TRBJ2-3; D remains ambiguous. The germline V and J ends were trimmed by 6 bases and 14 bases, with 18 bases remaining between them. The CDR3 has 12 amino acids. The germline V gene encodes CDR1 LNHDA and CDR2 SQIVND (reference sequence). The CDR3 sequence: CASSPSQSPPYF. CDR3 sequence (DNA): TGTGCCAGTAGCCCTTCCCAGTCCCCCCCGTATTTT. The variable domain in full, with the rest retrieved from reference TRBV19 and TRBJ2-3, is DGGITQSPKYLFRKEGQNVTLSCEQNLNHDAMYWYRQDPGQGLRLIYYSQIVNDFQKGDIAEGYSVSREKKESFPLTVTSAQKNPTAFYLCASSPSQSPPYFGPGTRLTVL.

This rearrangement joins TRBV6-1 to TRBJ2-7; 7 bases agree with TRBD1. Germline assignment: CDR1 MNHNS and CDR2 SASEGT. V dropped 1 base and J dropped 1; count of bases not matched to a gene: 7. This CDR3 has 16 amino acids. CDR3: CASSEEGTENSYEQYF. CDR3 coding DNA: TGTGCCAGCAGTGAAGAGGGGACAGAAAATTCCTACGAGCAGTACTTC.

The chain carries TRBV9 and TRBJ1-6; 7 nucleotides align to TRBD1. Trimming took 4 bases from V and 10 from J; bases not matched to a gene: 8. The CDR3 has 14 residues. Germline lookup yields CDR1 SGDLS and CDR2 YYNGEE. CDR3 amino acids: CASSSGTVLSPLHF. CDR3 in DNA: TGTGCCAGCAGCTCCGGGACAGTTTTATCACCCCTCCACTTT.

The chain carries TRBV5-1 and TRBJ1-5; 10 bases agree with TRBD1. CDR1 and CDR2 from the germline V gene are SGHRS and YFSETQ. The CDR3 has 15 amino acids. With 8 bases clipped from V and 7 bases from J, the junction kept 12 bases outside the gene matches. CDR3 nucleotide sequence: TGCGCCAGTAGGAGGGGGACAGGGGTTGCGCAGCCCCAGCATTTT. Protein product: CASRRGTGVAQPQHF. Full variable domain (outside the CDR3, taken from reference TRBV5-1 and TRBJ1-5): KAGVTQTPRYLIKTRGQQVTLSCSPISGHRSVSWYQQTPGQGLQFLFEYFSETQRNKGNFPGRFSGRQFSNSRSEMNVSTLELGDSALYLCASRRGTGVAQPQHFGDGTRLSIL.

V and J are TRBV27 and TRBJ1-4; 9 bases are shared with TRBD1. This CDR3 has 17 amino acids. The J segment lost 4 bases and the V segment lost 2 bases, leaving 8 bases of the junction unmatched. Germline assignment: CDR1 MNHEY and CDR2 SMNVEV (reference sequence). DNA of the CDR3: TGTGCCAGCAGTTTAGCTCCTGGACAGGGGCGTAATGAAAAACTGTTTTTT. Encoded protein: CASSLAPGQGRNEKLFF.

The rearrangement links TRBV19 to TRBJ1-2; 8 bases match TRBD1. Looked up from germline, CDR1 is LNHDA and CDR2 is SQIVND (reference sequence). The junction had 12 bases not matched to a gene; V was cut back by 6 bases and J by 6 bases. The CDR3 covers 15 residues. The CDR3 here is CASSIAGGAPNGYTF. In DNA, the CDR3 is TGTGCCAGTAGCATTGCAGGGGGCGCCCCCAATGGCTACACCTTC.

This chain joins TRBV4-2 and TRBJ1-1; tentatively, D is TRBD1 (5 bases). This CDR3 is 12 amino acids long. The V gene lost 5 bases and the J gene lost 10 bases, with 14 bases spanning the gap. Germline V gene data show CDR1 as LGHNA and CDR2 as YNFKEQ. The CDR3 sequence is CASSNFRERAFF. In DNA, the CDR3 is TGTGCCAGCAGCAATTTCAGGGAAAGAGCTTTCTTT.

The rearrangement links TRBV12-3 or TRBV12-4 to TRBJ2-5; maybe TRBD2 (6 bases). The CDR3 extends over 12 amino acids. The V end was cut by 5 bases, the J end by 9 bases, with 13 bases between. CDR3 bases: TGTGCCAGCAGTCCCTCCTGGGGGGCCCAGTACTTC. The encoded protein is CASSPSWGAQYF.

The chain recombines TRBV12-3 or TRBV12-4 with TRBJ1-5; possible D gene TRBD1, 5 bases. The CDR3 runs 13 residues. Trimming cost V 6 bases and J 4 bases, with 10 bases left between them. The CDR3 loop reads CASSRVGNQPQHF. The CDR3 region has the DNA TGTGCCAGCAGCAGGGTTGGGAATCAGCCCCAGCATTTT.

This clone showed up just once. This sequence joins TRBV9 and TRBJ2-3; 11 bases are a match to TRBD2. From germline, CDR1 is SGDLS and CDR2 YYNGEE. The V and J ends lost 3 bases and 7 bases, in that order; junction bases with no gene match: 4. This CDR3 spans 14 amino acids. The CDR3 DNA reads as TGTGCCAGCAGCGAACCTAGCGGGAGGTATACGCAGTATTTT. Its protein product is CASSEPSGRYTQYF.

The table lists this clone with a count of one. The J gene is TRBJ2-7, the V gene TRBV28, with TRBD1 matching over 7 bases. From germline, CDR1 is MDHEN and CDR2 SYDVKM. With 3 bases clipped from V and 11 bases from J, the junction kept 4 bases outside the gene matches. The CDR3 is made up of 11 amino acids. The CDR3 is CASSFRDREYF. The CDR3 DNA reads as TGTGCCAGCAGTTTTCGGGACAGAGAGTACTTC.